Listed below are T cell receptor beta chains from one sample, sequenced in a study of blood T cell repertoires in COVID-19. Produced via immunoSEQ multiplex PCR; TCRdb's table is partial and in-frame only. Here the sample spans about 140,000 clones, approximately 80% being singletons. Sequenced input: peripheral blood. Receptors originate from a woman of 80 years or more in a cohort sampled during active or convalescent COVID-19. CDR3s include the opening cysteine and the closing phenylalanine or tryptophan. Each record gives: D gene, V gene, clone size, J gene, CDR3 protein, CDR3 DNA. A D gene is named only where the DNA matches it firmly. The size of a clone is reported for some rows only, either as once, few or many, or as a class for expanded clones.

D: .
V: TRBV7-9
size: .
J: TRBJ1-4
CDR3: CASSIRDFNEKLFF
DNA: TGTGCCAGCAGCATCCGGGACTTTAATGAAAAACTGTTTTTT

D: TRBD1
V: TRBV19
size: .
J: TRBJ1-3
CDR3: CASRMDRGGNTIYF
DNA: TGTGCCAGTAGGATGGACAGGGGTGGTAACACCATATATTTT

D: .
V: TRBV6-2/TRBV6-3
size: .
J: TRBJ2-5
CDR3: CASSYSQTQYF
DNA: TGTGCCAGCAGTTACAGCCAGACCCAGTACTTC

D: TRBD2
V: TRBV4-2
size: .
J: TRBJ2-2
CDR3: CASSQNPSGDGNGELFF
DNA: TGTGCCAGCAGCCAAAATCCTAGCGGGGATGGAAACGGGGAGCTGTTTTTT

D: .
V: TRBV6-6
size: .
J: TRBJ1-1
CDR3: CASAPGQNTEAFF
DNA: TGTGCCAGCGCACCGGGACAGAACACTGAAGCTTTCTTT

D: .
V: TRBV5-1
size: .
J: TRBJ1-1
CDR3: CASSPRQVEGSSEAFF
DNA: TGCGCCAGCAGCCCCCGCCAAGTGGAGGGGAGTTCTGAAGCTTTCTTT

D: TRBD1
V: TRBV5-6
size: .
J: TRBJ1-4
CDR3: CASRLQGVSGEKLFF
DNA: TGTGCCAGCAGACTACAGGGGGTGTCCGGCGAAAAACTGTTTTTT

D: TRBD1
V: TRBV7-2
size: .
J: TRBJ1-6
CDR3: CASSFDRVSPLHF
DNA: TGTGCCAGCAGCTTTGACAGGGTCTCACCCCTCCACTTT

D: TRBD1
V: TRBV12-3/TRBV12-4
size: .
J: TRBJ1-1
CDR3: CASSFGQDEAFF
DNA: TGTGCCAGCAGTTTTGGACAGGATGAAGCTTTCTTT

D: TRBD2
V: TRBV3-1/TRBV3-2
size: .
J: TRBJ2-5
CDR3: CASSPRDLAGAPLKTQYF
DNA: TGTGCCAGCAGCCCCCGAGATTTAGCGGGGGCCCCTCTTAAGACCCAGTACTTC

D: TRBD2
V: TRBV11-2
size: .
J: TRBJ2-7
CDR3: CASSLGLAGTYEQYF
DNA: TGTGCCAGCAGCTTAGGACTAGCGGGTACCTACGAGCAGTACTTC

D: .
V: TRBV7-3
size: .
J: TRBJ2-1
CDR3: CASSLSSNSYNEQFF
DNA: TGTGCCAGCAGCTTAAGTTCCAATTCCTACAATGAGCAGTTCTTC

D: .
V: TRBV3-1/TRBV3-2
size: .
J: TRBJ2-3
CDR3: CASSPPWASAEGDTQYF
DNA: TGTGCCAGCAGCCCCCCATGGGCCTCTGCGGAGGGAGATACGCAGTATTTT

D: .
V: TRBV7-2
size: .
J: TRBJ1-2
CDR3: CASSLATWTSTNYGYTF
DNA: TGTGCCAGCAGCTTAGCCACCTGGACATCTACTAACTATGGCTACACCTTC

D: TRBD2
V: TRBV7-8
size: once
J: TRBJ2-3
CDR3: CASSLVAGYTQYF
DNA: TGTGCCAGCAGCTTAGTAGCGGGGTATACGCAGTATTTT

D: TRBD1
V: TRBV5-6
size: .
J: TRBJ1-3
CDR3: CASSLVGQGGGNTIYF
DNA: TGTGCCAGCAGCTTGGTCGGACAGGGCGGAGGAAACACCATATATTTT

D: TRBD1
V: TRBV7-3
size: .
J: TRBJ1-1
CDR3: CASSSTGGLHTEAFF
DNA: TGTGCCAGCAGCTCGACAGGGGGTTTGCACACTGAAGCTTTCTTT

D: TRBD1
V: TRBV19
size: .
J: TRBJ1-2
CDR3: CASVLRGQSDGYTF
DNA: TGTGCCTCAGTACTCAGGGGGCAGTCAGATGGCTACACCTTC

D: .
V: TRBV6-6
size: .
J: TRBJ2-1
CDR3: CASSYSRNNEQFF
DNA: TGTGCCAGCAGTTACTCCAGGAACAATGAGCAGTTCTTC

D: .
V: TRBV6-5
size: .
J: TRBJ2-2
CDR3: CAKRAGSTTGELFF
DNA: TGTGCCAAGCGGGCAGGGAGTACCACCGGGGAGCTGTTTTTT

D: TRBD2
V: TRBV5-1
size: few
J: TRBJ2-2
CDR3: CASSSGLAGGGELFF
DNA: TGCGCCAGCAGCTCCGGACTAGCGGGGGGCGGGGAGCTGTTTTTT

D: TRBD1
V: TRBV6-5
size: .
J: TRBJ1-3
CDR3: CASRTDRAYGNTIYF
DNA: TGTGCCAGCAGAACCGACAGGGCTTATGGAAACACCATATATTTT

D: .
V: TRBV7-2
size: once
J: TRBJ1-6
CDR3: CASSSYSIARTSPLHF
DNA: TGTGCCAGCAGCTCTTATAGTATAGCGAGGACTTCACCCCTCCACTTT

D: TRBD1
V: TRBV6-5
size: .
J: TRBJ1-1
CDR3: CASSKQGAGTEAFF
DNA: TGTGCCAGCAGTAAGCAGGGGGCGGGCACTGAAGCTTTCTTT

D: TRBD1
V: TRBV10-3
size: .
J: TRBJ2-3
CDR3: CAISESGQGARDTQYF
DNA: TGTGCCATCAGTGAGTCGGGACAGGGGGCGCGGGATACGCAGTATTTT

D: TRBD2
V: TRBV10-3
size: .
J: TRBJ2-3
CDR3: CAISEGTSLLTDTQYF
DNA: TGTGCCATCAGTGAGGGGACTAGCCTCCTCACAGATACGCAGTATTTT

D: TRBD2
V: TRBV10-3
size: .
J: TRBJ2-5
CDR3: CAIGTSGGIGETQYF
DNA: TGTGCCATTGGGACTAGCGGGGGGATAGGGGAGACCCAGTACTTC

D: TRBD1
V: TRBV7-2
size: once
J: TRBJ1-4
CDR3: CASSRTGTNEKLFF
DNA: TGTGCCAGCAGCAGGACAGGGACTAATGAAAAACTGTTTTTT

D: .
V: TRBV23-1
size: .
J: TRBJ2-3
CDR3: CASSHWTEQTDTQYF
DNA: TGCGCCAGCAGTCATTGGACAGAACAAACAGATACGCAGTATTTT

D: .
V: TRBV7-2
size: .
J: TRBJ1-2
CDR3: CASSYDGTQNGYTF
DNA: TGTGCCAGCAGCTACGACGGGACACAAAATGGCTACACCTTC

D: TRBD2
V: TRBV9
size: few
J: TRBJ2-1
CDR3: CASSPALAGEQFF
DNA: TGTGCCAGCAGCCCCGCCCTAGCGGGGGAGCAGTTCTTC

D: .
V: TRBV5-6
size: .
J: TRBJ2-7
CDR3: CASSWYGGLREQYF
DNA: TGTGCCAGCAGCTGGTACGGCGGGCTACGCGAGCAGTACTTC

D: .
V: TRBV3-1/TRBV3-2
size: .
J: TRBJ2-1
CDR3: CASRSGVSSYNEQFF
DNA: TGTGCCAGCAGGTCAGGGGTCAGCTCCTACAATGAGCAGTTCTTC

D: .
V: TRBV7-9
size: .
J: TRBJ2-7
CDR3: CASSSTSYYFVAQYF
DNA: TGTGCCAGCAGTTCTACATCCTACTATTTTGTGGCGCAGTACTTC

D: TRBD1
V: TRBV27
size: .
J: TRBJ2-7
CDR3: CASSWNRGYEQYF
DNA: TGTGCCAGCAGTTGGAACAGGGGCTACGAGCAGTACTTC

D: TRBD2
V: TRBV7-2
size: .
J: TRBJ2-1
CDR3: CASSLEGGGGALNEQFF
DNA: TGTGCCAGCAGCTTAGAGGGAGGCGGGGGGGCCTTGAATGAGCAGTTCTTC

D: .
V: TRBV13
size: .
J: TRBJ2-5
CDR3: CASSLEGLTQTQYF
DNA: TGTGCCAGCAGCTTAGAGGGACTGACTCAGACCCAGTACTTC